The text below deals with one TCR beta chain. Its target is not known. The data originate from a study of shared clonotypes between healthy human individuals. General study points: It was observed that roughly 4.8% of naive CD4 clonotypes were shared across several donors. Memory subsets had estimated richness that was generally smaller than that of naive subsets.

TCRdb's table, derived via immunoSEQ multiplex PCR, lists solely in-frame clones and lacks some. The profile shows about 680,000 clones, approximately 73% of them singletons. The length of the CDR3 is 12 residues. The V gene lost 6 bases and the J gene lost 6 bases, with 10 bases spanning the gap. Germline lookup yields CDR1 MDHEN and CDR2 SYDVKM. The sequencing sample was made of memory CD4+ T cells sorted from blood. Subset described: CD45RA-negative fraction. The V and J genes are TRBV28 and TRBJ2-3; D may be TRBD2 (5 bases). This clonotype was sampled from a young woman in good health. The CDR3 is CASRGRRDTQYF. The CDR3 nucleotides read TGTGCCAGCAGGGGGAGACGTGATACGCAGTATTTT.